The entry below gives a single T cell receptor (beta chain) sequence along with its context. Its antigen specificity is not known. No quality values exist for individual bases; no much larger clone is one base distant. The CDR3 measures 17 amino acids from cysteine to phenylalanine. The retained sequence is limited to the CDR3, 51 bases, with the frame set at the first base. V sheds 0 bases and J sheds 0 bases, leaving 13 bases between their ends. CDR1 and CDR2 are drawn from the germline V gene: SGHRS, YFSETQ. Peripheral blood and bone marrow mononuclear cells were isolated by Ficoll-Hypaque density centrifugation and were cryopreserved. CD4+ and CD8+ T cells, including naive and memory subsets, were sorted by FACS using a FACSAria II. The record originates from a study of T cells after posttransplantation cyclophosphamide (TCRdb year 2016). With regard to the full study: Using TRB sequencing, the study followed how the T cell repertoire rebuilt after myeloablative bone marrow transplantation with posttransplantation cyclophosphamide given as GVHD prophylaxis. Samples from a few dozen PTCy-treated patients and over 15 related bone marrow donors of those patients were subjected to antigen receptor sequencing. Blood from all 35 or so PTCy patients with 1-year posttransplant specimens was subjected to TRB sequencing. In 3 patients, TRB sequencing was also performed on up to 3 more blood samples taken 2 to 5.2 years after transplant, and in a handful of patients, pretransplant blood was also TRB-sequenced. Because TRA and TRB clonality correlated tightly in roughly nine samples, later TCR analyses were limited to TRB. Public TRB sequences were searched against a database of over 3,600 sequences associated with responses to pathogens, tumor antigens, self-antigens and alloantigens. What the authors observed across the whole study: The TRB repertoires of T cells infiltrating skin or GI tract showed only limited overlap with the TRB repertoires of T cells in blood. At 1-2 months, donor-recipient similarity was low but rose over the first year, and the later blood repertoires were often dominated by donor CD8+ memory clones. Across fewer than 55 patients, TRB clonality was highly associated with recipient CMV seropositivity and CMV reactivation, and PTCy diversity was similar to diversity in CNI/methotrexate controls.

Genomic DNA was the input for TRB sequencing, which was run either with the immunoSEQ assay at survey resolution or with the hsTCRB kit. The published analysis was carried out like this. The immunoSEQ software handled the initial read processing, while the LymphoSeq R package was used for the repertoire analyses. For each TRB dataset, clonality was calculated as 1 minus normalized Shannon entropy, and the Gini coefficient was computed as well. To infer phenotypes in unsorted samples, TRB sequences from sorted subsets of the recipient or donor were mapped onto the unsorted samples of the same recipient. In TCRdb, the immuneACCESS table is reduced to in-frame sequences with V and J assigned. These tables do not hold every clone; where another copy was compared, an unresolved V gene accounts for under half, and the others remain unexplained. The D gene and trimming were derived from the DNA, and the V and J assignments and clone size from that table. Present in this sample are thousands of clones, around 93% of which were seen just once. The top ten clonotypes cover approximately 1.4% of the sample.

The chain links TRBV5-1 with TRBJ1-3; perhaps TRBD1 is the D gene, with 6 bases matching. The sample taken for sequencing was CD4+ T cells sorted from bone marrow. The origin of this receptor is an older woman in good health, CMV-negative, and a related stem cell transplant donor. The CDR3 has the sequence CASSLEAGQLSGNTIYF. The nucleotide sequence reads TGCGCCAGCAGCTTGGAAGCAGGACAGCTCTCTGGAAACACCATATATTTT. The CDR3, completed at both ends by the reference TRBV5-1 and TRBJ1-3 genes, gives the full variable domain KAGVTQTPRYLIKTRGQQVTLSCSPISGHRSVSWYQQTPGQGLQFLFEYFSETQRNKGNFPGRFSGRQFSNSRSEMNVSTLELGDSALYLCASSLEAGQLSGNTIYFGEGSWLTVV.